This T cell receptor (beta chain) was sequenced for a study of cytomegalovirus exposure and HLA in healthy donors. The CDR3 sequence is 16 residues long. From germline, CDR1 is MNHEY and CDR2 SMNVEV (reference sequence). V was pared by 6 bases and J by 4 bases, with 10 bases of the junction left unmatched. Broader study findings: The study labeled more than 150 TCR beta chains cytomegalovirus-associated. Rates of TCR association differed by HLA locus in a later analysis, with DRB1 highest and HLA-C lowest.

In this sample, this clone turned up once. Antigen unknown. The PCR used 60 Vbeta and 13 Jbeta primers. This table comes from immunoSEQ multiplex PCR, and its TCRdb copy is limited to in-frame clones, with some not included. The sample gives around 150,000 clones, more than 60% of which show up once; approximately 1.4% is in the top ten. The TCR comes from a woman in her twenties or thirties in good health and CMV-seronegative. Sequencing was performed on PBMCs. The chain has TRBV27 and TRBJ1-1; 11 bases align to TRBD1. The CDR3 DNA reads as TGTGCCAGCAGCCCCGGGACAGGGGGGGGTCGCACTGAAGCTTTCTTT. Translated: CASSPGTGGGRTEAFF.